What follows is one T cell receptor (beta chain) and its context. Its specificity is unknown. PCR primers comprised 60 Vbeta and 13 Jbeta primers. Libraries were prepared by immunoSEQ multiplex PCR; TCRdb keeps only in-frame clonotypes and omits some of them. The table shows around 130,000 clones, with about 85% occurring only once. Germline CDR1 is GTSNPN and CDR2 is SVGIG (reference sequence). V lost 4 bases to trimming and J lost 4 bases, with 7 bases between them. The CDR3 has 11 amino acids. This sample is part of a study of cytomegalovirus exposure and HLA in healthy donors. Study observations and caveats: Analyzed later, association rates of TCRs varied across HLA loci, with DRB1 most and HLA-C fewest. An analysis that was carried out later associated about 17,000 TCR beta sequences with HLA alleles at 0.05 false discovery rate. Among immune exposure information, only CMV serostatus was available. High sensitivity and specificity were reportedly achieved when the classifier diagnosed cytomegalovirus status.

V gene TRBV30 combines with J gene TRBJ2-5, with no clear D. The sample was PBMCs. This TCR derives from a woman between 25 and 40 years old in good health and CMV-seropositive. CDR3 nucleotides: TGTGCCTGGACTGTCGGAGAGACCCAGTACTTC. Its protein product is CAWTVGETQYF.